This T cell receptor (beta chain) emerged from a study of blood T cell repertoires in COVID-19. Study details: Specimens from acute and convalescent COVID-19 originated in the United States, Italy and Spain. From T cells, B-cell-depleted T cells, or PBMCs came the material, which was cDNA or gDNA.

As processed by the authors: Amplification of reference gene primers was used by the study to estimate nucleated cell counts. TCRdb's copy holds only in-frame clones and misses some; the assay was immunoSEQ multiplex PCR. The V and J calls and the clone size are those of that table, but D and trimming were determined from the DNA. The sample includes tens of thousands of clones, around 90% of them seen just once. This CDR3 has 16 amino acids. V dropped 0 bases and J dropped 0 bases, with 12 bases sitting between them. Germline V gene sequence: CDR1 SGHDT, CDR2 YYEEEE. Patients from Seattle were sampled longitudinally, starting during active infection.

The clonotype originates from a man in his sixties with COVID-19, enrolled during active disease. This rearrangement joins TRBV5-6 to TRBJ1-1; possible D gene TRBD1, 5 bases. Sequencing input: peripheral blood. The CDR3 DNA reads TGTGCCAGCAGCTTGGTGGGGCTACCCTTGAACACTGAAGCTTTCTTT. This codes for CASSLVGLPLNTEAFF. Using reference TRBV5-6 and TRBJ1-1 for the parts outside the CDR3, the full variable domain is DAGVTQSPTHLIKTRGQQVTLRCSPKSGHDTVSWYQQALGQGPQFIFQYYEEEERQRGNFPDRFSGHQFPNYSSELNVNALLLGDSALYLCASSLVGLPLNTEAFFGQGTRLTVV.